This T cell receptor (beta chain) was documented in a study of cytomegalovirus exposure and HLA in healthy donors. V lost 7 bases to trimming and J lost 6 bases; unmatched junction nucleotides: 8. The CDR3 extends over 15 amino acids. CDR1 and CDR2 from the germline V gene are LNHDA and SQIVND (reference sequence). PCR amplification relied on 60 Vbeta primers (plus 13 Jbeta primers). TCRdb's table, derived via immunoSEQ multiplex PCR, lists solely in-frame clones and lacks some. The data show around 78,000 clones, roughly 80% seen once. This TCR was recovered from a woman aged 50 to 65 in good health and CMV-seronegative. Source material: PBMCs. V and J are TRBV19 and TRBJ2-2, with 10 bases matching TRBD1. The CDR3 DNA reads TGTGCCAGTACTCCGGGACAGGGGATGTCCGGGGAGCTGTTTTTT. It yields the protein CASTPGQGMSGELFF.